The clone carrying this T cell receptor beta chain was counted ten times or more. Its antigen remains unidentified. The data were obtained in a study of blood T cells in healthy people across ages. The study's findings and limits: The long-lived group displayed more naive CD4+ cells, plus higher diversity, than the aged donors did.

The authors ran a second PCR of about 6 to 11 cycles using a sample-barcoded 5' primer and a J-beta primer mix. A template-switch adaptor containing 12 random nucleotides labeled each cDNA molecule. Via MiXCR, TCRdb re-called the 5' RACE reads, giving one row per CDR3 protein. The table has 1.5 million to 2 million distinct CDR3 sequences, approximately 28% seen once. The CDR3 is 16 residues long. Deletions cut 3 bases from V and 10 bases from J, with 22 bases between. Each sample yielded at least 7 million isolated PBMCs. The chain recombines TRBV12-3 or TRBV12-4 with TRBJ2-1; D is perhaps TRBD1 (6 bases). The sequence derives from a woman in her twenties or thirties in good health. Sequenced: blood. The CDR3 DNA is TGTGCCAGCAGTTTCGGTCCGAGGGGGAGACCGCAGGAGCAGTTCTTC. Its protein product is CASSFGPRGRPQEQFF.